The source of this T cell receptor beta chain is a study of blood T cell repertoires in COVID-19. The authors' processing: Using reference gene primer amplification, nucleated cell counts were estimated. Profiled with immunoSEQ multiplex PCR; TCRdb holds only in-frame clones, not every one. The D gene and trimming were derived from the DNA, and the V and J assignments and clone size from that table. The repertoire holds 110,000 to 150,000 clones, approximately 82% seen once, with 10% in the top ten. This clone appeared a few times. This clonotype was sampled from a man between 60 and 75 years old with active or convalescent COVID-19. Sequenced sample: peripheral blood.

This chain's CDR3 is CASSPTGNQPQHF. The CDR3, as DNA: TGTGCCAGCAGTCCAACAGGGAACCAGCCCCAGCATTTT. This chain uses TRBV12-3 or TRBV12-4 with TRBJ1-5; D perhaps matches TRBD1 (6 bases). CDR3 length: 13 amino acids. Trimming took off 5 bases at V and 7 bases at J, with 12 bases between the two ends.